This paragraph covers one TCR beta chain sequence. Its antigen remains unidentified. The use of a sample-barcoded 5' primer and a J-beta primer mix characterized a second PCR of roughly 7 to 11 cycles. TCRdb re-analysed the 5' RACE reads in MiXCR, keeping a single row per CDR3 protein. The sample carries hundreds of thousands of distinct CDR3 sequences, more than 20% recorded once. This sample stems from a study of blood T cells in healthy people across ages. As for the study in general: There was about one barcoded beta molecule captured by template switching per two T cells.

Study observations and caveats: Higher diversity and more naive CD4+ cells were features of long-lived donors, compared to aged donors.

This CDR3 comprises 20 residues. Unmatched junction bases numbered 17, after V lost 6 bases and J lost 3 bases. Germline V lookup: CDR1 SGHTA, CDR2 FQGNSA. Aged roughly 6 to 90, donors were systemically healthy Caucasians from Russia. The material sequenced was blood. This chain connects TRBV7-2 to TRBJ2-1; 13 nucleotides match TRBD2. This receptor was obtained from a man in his sixties or seventies in good health. The CDR3 loop reads CASSFILAGTSGINYNEQFF. DNA for the CDR3: TGTGCCAGCAGTTTCATCCTCGCCGGGACTAGCGGGATAAACTACAATGAGCAGTTCTTC.